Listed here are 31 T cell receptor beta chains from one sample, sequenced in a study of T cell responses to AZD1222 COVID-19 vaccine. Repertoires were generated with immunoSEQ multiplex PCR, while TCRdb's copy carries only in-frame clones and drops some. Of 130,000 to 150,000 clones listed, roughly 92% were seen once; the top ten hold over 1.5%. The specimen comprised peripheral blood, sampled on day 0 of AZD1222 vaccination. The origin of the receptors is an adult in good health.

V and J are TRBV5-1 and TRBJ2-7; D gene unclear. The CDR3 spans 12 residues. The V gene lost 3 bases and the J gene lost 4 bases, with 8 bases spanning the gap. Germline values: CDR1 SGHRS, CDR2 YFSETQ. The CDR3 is CASSYEQYEQYF. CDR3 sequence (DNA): TGCGCCAGCAGCTACGAACAGTACGAGCAGTACTTC.

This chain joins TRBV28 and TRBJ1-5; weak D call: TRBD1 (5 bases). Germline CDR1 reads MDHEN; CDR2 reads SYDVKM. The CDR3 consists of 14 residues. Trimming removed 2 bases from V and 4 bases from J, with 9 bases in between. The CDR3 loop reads CASSLRRGNQPQHF. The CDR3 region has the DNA TGTGCCAGCAGTTTACGGAGGGGTAATCAGCCCCAGCATTTT.

CDR3: CASSYIEGALNTEAFF. The CDR3 DNA reads TGTGCCAGCAGTTACATCGAGGGTGCGTTGAACACTGAAGCTTTCTTT. This rearrangement joins TRBV6-5 to TRBJ1-1; D uncertain. V was trimmed by 2 bases and J by 0 bases, leaving 13 bases between them. In germline, CDR1 is MNHEY, CDR2 SVGAGI. This CDR3 has 16 residues.

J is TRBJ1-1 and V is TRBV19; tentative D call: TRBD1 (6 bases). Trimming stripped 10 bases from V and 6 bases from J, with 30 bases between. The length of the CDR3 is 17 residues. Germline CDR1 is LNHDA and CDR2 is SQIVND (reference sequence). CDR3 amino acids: CATQLWGTNKRKPEAFF. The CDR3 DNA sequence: TGTGCCACCCAACTTTGGGGGACAAACAAGAGGAAGCCTGAAGCTTTCTTT.

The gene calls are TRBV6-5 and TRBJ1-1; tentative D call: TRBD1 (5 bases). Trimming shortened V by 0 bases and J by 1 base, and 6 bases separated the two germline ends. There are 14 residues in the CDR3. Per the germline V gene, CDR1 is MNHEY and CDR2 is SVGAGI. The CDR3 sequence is CASSYSGENTEAFF. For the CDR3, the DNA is TGTGCCAGCAGTTACTCAGGGGAGAACACTGAAGCTTTCTTT.

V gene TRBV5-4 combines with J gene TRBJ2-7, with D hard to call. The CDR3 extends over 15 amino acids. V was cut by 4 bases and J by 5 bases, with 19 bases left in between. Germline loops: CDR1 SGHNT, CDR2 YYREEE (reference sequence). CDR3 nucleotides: TGTGCCAGCAGCCACCCGACGGAACTTCACAACGAGCAGTACTTC. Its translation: CASSHPTELHNEQYF.

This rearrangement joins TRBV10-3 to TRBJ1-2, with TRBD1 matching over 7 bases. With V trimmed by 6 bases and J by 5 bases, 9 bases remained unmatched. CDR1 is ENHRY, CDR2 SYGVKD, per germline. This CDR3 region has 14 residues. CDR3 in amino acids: CAIRDSAGGYGYTF. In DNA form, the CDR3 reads TGTGCCATCAGGGATTCGGCAGGGGGGTATGGCTACACCTTC.

The DNA for the CDR3 is TGTGCCAGCAGCTTGGGGGCCCAACGCCAGGATACGCAGTATTTT. Protein: CASSLGAQRQDTQYF. The chain uses TRBV5-4 and TRBJ2-3; D gene ambiguous. Trimming shortened V by 0 bases and J by 6 bases, and 14 bases separated the two germline ends. This CDR3 has 15 amino acids. In germline, CDR1 is SGHNT, CDR2 YYREEE (reference sequence).

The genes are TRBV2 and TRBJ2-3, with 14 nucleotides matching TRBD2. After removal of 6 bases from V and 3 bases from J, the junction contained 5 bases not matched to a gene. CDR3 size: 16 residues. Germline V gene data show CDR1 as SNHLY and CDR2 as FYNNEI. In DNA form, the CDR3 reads TGTGCCAGCAGGGGACTAGCGGGAGCTAGGACAGATACGCAGTATTTT. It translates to CASRGLAGARTDTQYF.

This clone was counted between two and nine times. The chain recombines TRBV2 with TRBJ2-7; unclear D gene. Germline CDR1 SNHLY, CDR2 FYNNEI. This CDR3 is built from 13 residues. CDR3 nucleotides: TGTGCTGGAGATCGAGGCCGCGCGTACGAGCAGTACTTC. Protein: CAGDRGRAYEQYF.

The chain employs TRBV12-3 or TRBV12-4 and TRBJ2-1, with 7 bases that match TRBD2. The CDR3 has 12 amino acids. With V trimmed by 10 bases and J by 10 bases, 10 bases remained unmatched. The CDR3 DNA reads TGTGCCATTTCCCGGGACTACCGAGAGCAGTTCTTC. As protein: CAISRDYREQFF.

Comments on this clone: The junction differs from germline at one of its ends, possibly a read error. CDR3 DNA: TGTGCCAGCAGCTTACGGGACCGATTCTCCTTC. Protein: CASSLRDRFSF. The gene calls are TRBV11-2 and TRBJ1-2; a weak D match, TRBD1 (5 bases). CDR3 length: 11 residues. Per germline, CDR1 SGHAT and CDR2 FQNNGV.

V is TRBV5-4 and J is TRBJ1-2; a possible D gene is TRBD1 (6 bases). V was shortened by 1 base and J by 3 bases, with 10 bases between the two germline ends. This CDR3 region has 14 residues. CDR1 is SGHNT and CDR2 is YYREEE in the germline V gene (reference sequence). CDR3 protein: CASSLSGGDYGYTF. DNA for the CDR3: TGTGCCAGCAGCTTGTCGGGGGGCGACTATGGCTACACCTTC.

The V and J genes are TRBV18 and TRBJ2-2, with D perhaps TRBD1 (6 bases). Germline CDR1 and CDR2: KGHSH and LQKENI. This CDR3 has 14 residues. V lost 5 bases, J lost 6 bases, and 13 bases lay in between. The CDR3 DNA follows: TGTGCCAGCTCATCACGTACAGGGCCCGGGGAGCTGTTTTTT. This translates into CASSSRTGPGELFF.

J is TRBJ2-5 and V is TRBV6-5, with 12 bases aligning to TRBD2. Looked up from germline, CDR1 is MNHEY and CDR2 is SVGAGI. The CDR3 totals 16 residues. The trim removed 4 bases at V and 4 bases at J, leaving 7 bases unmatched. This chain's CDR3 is CASSSTSGSGGETQYF. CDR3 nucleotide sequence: TGTGCCAGCAGTTCGACTAGCGGGAGTGGGGGAGAGACCCAGTACTTC.

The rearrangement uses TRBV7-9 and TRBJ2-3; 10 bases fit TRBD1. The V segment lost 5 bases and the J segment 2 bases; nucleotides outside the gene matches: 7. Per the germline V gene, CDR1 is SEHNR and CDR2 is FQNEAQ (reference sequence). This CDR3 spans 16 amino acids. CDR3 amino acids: CASSNRDRGHTDTQYF. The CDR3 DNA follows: TGTGCCAGCAGCAATAGGGACAGGGGACACACAGATACGCAGTATTTT.

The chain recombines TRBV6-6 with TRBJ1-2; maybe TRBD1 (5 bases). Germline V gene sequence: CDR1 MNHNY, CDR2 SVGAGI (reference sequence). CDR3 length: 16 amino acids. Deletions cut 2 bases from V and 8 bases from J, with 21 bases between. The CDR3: CASSYGRKGAFGGYTF. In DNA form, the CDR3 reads TGTGCCAGCAGTTACGGCAGGAAAGGGGCCTTTGGCGGCTACACCTTC.

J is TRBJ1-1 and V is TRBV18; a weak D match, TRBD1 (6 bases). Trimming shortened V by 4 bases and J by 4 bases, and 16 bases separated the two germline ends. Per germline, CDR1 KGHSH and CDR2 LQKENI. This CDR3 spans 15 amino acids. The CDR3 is CASSRRQQGGTEAFF. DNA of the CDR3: TGTGCCAGCTCACGCCGGCAACAGGGAGGCACTGAAGCTTTCTTT.

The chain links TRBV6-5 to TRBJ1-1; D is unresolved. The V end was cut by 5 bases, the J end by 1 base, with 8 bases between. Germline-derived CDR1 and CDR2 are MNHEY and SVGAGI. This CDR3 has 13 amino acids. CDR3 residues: CASSPGRNTEAFF. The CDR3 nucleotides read TGTGCCAGCAGTCCCGGGAGGAACACTGAAGCTTTCTTT.

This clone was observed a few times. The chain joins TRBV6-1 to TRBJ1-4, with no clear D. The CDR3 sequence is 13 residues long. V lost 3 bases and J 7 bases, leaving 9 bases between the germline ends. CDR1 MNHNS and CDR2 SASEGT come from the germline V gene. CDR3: CASSDQITEKLFF. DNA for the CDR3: TGTGCCAGCAGTGATCAGATTACTGAAAAACTGTTTTTT.

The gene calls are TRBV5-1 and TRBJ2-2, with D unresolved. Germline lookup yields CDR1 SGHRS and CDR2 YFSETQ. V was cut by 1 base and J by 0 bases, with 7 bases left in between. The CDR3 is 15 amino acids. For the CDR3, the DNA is TGCGCCAGCAGCTTGACGATGCCGAACACCGGGGAGCTGTTTTTT. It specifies CASSLTMPNTGELFF.

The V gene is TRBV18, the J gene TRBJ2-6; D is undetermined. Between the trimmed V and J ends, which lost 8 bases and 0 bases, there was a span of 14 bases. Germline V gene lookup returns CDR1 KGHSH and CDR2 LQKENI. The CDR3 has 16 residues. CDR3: CASTLHHLSGANVLTF. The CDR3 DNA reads TGTGCCAGCACGCTCCACCACCTCTCTGGGGCCAACGTCCTGACTTTC.

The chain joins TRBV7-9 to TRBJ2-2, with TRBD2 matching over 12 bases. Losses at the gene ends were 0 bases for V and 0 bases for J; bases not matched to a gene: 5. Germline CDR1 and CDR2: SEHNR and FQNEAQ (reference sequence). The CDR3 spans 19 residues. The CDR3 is CASSLARLAGGANTGELFF. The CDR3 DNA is TGTGCCAGCAGCTTAGCGCGCCTAGCGGGAGGGGCGAACACCGGGGAGCTGTTTTTT.

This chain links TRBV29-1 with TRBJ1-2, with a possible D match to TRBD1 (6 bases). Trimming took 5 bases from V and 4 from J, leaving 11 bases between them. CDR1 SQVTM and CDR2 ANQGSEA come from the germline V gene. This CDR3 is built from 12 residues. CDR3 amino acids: CSVSGATYGYTF. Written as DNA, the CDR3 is TGCAGCGTTTCGGGGGCTACCTATGGCTACACCTTC. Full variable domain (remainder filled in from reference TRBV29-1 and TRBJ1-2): SAVISQKPSRDICQRGTSLTIQCQVDSQVTMMFWYRQQPGQSLTLIATANQGSEATYESGFVIDKFPISRPNLTFSTLTVSNMSPEDSSIYLCSVSGATYGYTFGSGTRLTVV.

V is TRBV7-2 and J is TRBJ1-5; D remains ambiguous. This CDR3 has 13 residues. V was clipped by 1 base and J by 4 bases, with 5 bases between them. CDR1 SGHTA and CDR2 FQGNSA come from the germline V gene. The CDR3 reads CASSLGPNQPQHF. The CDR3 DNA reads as TGTGCCAGCAGCTTAGGACCTAATCAGCCCCAGCATTTT.

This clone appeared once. CDR3 sequence: CASGDRRTYNEQFF. The CDR3 coding sequence is TGTGCCAGTGGGGACAGACGAACCTACAATGAGCAGTTCTTC. The chain recombines TRBV2 with TRBJ2-1; the match to TRBD1 covers 7 bases. This CDR3 is 14 amino acids long. The V gene end was trimmed by 9 bases and the J gene end by 2 bases; junction bases not matched to a gene: 7. CDR1 is SNHLY, CDR2 FYNNEI, per germline.

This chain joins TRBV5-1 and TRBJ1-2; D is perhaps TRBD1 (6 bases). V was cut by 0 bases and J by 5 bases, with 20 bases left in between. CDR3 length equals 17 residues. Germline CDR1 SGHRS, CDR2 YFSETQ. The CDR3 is CASSLVFAQGRSYGYTF. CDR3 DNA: TGCGCCAGCAGCTTGGTTTTTGCGCAGGGGCGTAGTTATGGCTACACCTTC. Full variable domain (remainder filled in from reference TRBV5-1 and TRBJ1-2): KAGVTQTPRYLIKTRGQQVTLSCSPISGHRSVSWYQQTPGQGLQFLFEYFSETQRNKGNFPGRFSGRQFSNSRSEMNVSTLELGDSALYLCASSLVFAQGRSYGYTFGSGTRLTVV.

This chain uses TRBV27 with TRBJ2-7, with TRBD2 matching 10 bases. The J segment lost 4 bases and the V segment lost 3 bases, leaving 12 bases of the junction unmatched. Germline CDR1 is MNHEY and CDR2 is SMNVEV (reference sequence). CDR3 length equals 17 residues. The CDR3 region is CASSFRILAGVSYEQYF. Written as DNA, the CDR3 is TGTGCCAGCAGTTTTCGCATCCTAGCGGGAGTATCGTACGAGCAGTACTTC.

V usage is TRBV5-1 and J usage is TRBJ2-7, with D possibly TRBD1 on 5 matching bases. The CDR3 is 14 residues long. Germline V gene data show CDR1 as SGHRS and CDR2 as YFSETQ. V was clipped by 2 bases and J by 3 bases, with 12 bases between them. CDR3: CASSFIQGNYEQYF. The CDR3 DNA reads TGCGCCAGCAGCTTCATCCAGGGCAACTACGAGCAGTACTTC.

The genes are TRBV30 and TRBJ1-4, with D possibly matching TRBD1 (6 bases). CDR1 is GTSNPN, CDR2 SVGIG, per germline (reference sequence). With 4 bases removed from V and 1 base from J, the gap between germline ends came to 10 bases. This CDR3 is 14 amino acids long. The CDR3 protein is CAWNRAVTNEKLFF. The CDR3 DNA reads TGTGCCTGGAACAGGGCTGTAACTAATGAAAAACTGTTTTTT.

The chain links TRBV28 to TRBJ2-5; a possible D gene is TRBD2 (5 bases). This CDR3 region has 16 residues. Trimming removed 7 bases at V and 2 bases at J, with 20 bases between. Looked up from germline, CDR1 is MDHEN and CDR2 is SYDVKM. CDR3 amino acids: CASNDVGLRGQETQYF. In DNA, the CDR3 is TGTGCCAGCAATGACGTAGGGTTACGGGGTCAAGAGACCCAGTACTTC. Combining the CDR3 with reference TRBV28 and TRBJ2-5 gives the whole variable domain DVKVTQSSRYLVKRTGEKVFLECVQDMDHENMFWYRQDPGLGLRLIYFSYDVKMKEKGDIPEGYSVSREKKERFSLILESASTNQTSMYLCASNDVGLRGQETQYFGPGTRLLVL.